The source of this T cell receptor beta chain is a study of blood T cell repertoires in COVID-19. The method was immunoSEQ multiplex PCR; TCRdb's version includes in-frame clones alone and lacks a portion of them. The sample carries under 50,000 clones, roughly nine tenths recorded once. Germline V gene data show CDR1 as GTSNPN and CDR2 as SVGIG (reference sequence). The CDR3 is made up of 13 amino acids. Losses at the gene ends were 3 bases for V and 3 bases for J; bases not matched to a gene: 5. This chain uses TRBV30 with TRBJ2-7, with 7 nucleotides matching TRBD1. This TCR derives from a man between 65 and 85 years old with active COVID-19. Sequenced input: peripheral blood. This CDR3 reads CAWREDRIYEQYF. In nucleotides, the CDR3 is TGTGCCTGGAGGGAGGACAGGATCTACGAGCAGTACTTC.